Listed here are 17 T cell receptor beta chains from one sample, sequenced in a study of cytomegalovirus exposure and HLA in healthy donors. The primer mix had 60 Vbeta and 13 Jbeta primers. TCRdb's table, derived via immunoSEQ multiplex PCR, lists solely in-frame clones and lacks some. The table records around 270,000 clones, about four fifths of them present only once. The source material was PBMCs. These receptors all come from a girl aged 2-10 years in good health and CMV-seronegative.

With respect to this clone: At the DNA level, this CDR3 is encoded by other sequences in the same sample as well. DNA for the CDR3: TGTGCCAGCAGCTTAGGGGGCGGCGAGCAGTACTTC. Amino acid sequence: CASSLGGGEQYF. The chain links TRBV7-6 to TRBJ2-7; a possible D gene is TRBD1 (5 bases). Germline V gives CDR1 SGHVS, CDR2 FNYEAQ. Trimming shortened V by 1 base and J by 6 bases, and 7 bases separated the two germline ends. This CDR3 has 12 amino acids.

This chain connects TRBV2 to TRBJ2-2; D is ambiguous. Germline CDR1 SNHLY, CDR2 FYNNEI. The CDR3 length is 15 residues. Between the trimmed V and J ends, which lost 4 bases and 5 bases, there was a span of 14 bases. CDR3 bases: TGTGCCAGCAGTGGTCGGAGTTGGTATACCGGGGAGCTGTTTTTT. Its protein product is CASSGRSWYTGELFF.

This clone was found once. J is TRBJ2-2 and V is TRBV2, with D perhaps matching TRBD1 (5 bases). Between the trimmed V and J ends, which lost 9 bases and 6 bases, there was a span of 11 bases. The CDR3 is made up of 12 amino acids. Germline V CDR1 and CDR2: SNHLY, FYNNEI. As DNA, the CDR3 is TGTGCCAGTACAAGGGGTCCCGGGGAGCTGTTTTTT. Translation: CASTRGPGELFF.

The gene calls are TRBV19 and TRBJ1-3, with D maybe TRBD1 (6 bases). CDR1 and CDR2 from the germline V gene are LNHDA and SQIVND (reference sequence). This CDR3 has 16 amino acids. V lost 5 bases, J lost 0 bases, and 14 bases lay in between. Written as DNA, the CDR3 is TGTGCCAGTAGTCCCGGACAGCCAAACTCTGGAAACACCATATATTTT. Translated: CASSPGQPNSGNTIYF.

The rearrangement uses TRBV4-1 and TRBJ1-1, with D perhaps TRBD1 (6 bases). The germline V gene encodes CDR1 MGHRA and CDR2 YSYEKL. The CDR3 totals 15 residues. The germline V and J ends were trimmed by 0 bases and 13 bases, with 21 bases remaining between them. The CDR3 DNA reads as TGCGCCAGCAGCCAAGATTATTACAGGGAGGGAACGGGTTTCTTT. Protein: CASSQDYYREGTGFF.

This chain joins TRBV6-5 and TRBJ1-1; D is unresolved. Trimming stripped 0 bases from V and 7 bases from J, with 18 bases between. The length of the CDR3 is 16 residues. Germline values: CDR1 MNHEY, CDR2 SVGAGI. CDR3 sequence: CASSYSWVAEGYEAFF. CDR3 nucleotide sequence: TGTGCCAGCAGTTACTCATGGGTGGCAGAGGGATATGAAGCTTTCTTT.

The genes are TRBV19 and TRBJ1-2, with 9 nucleotides matching TRBD1. Germline lookup yields CDR1 LNHDA and CDR2 SQIVND (reference sequence). The CDR3 has 16 amino acids. The V and J ends lost 7 bases and 6 bases, in that order; junction bases with no gene match: 15. The CDR3 region is CASTPWSGQGSNGYTF. CDR3 nucleotide sequence: TGTGCCAGTACTCCTTGGTCGGGACAGGGATCGAATGGCTACACCTTC.

The chain couples TRBV6-5 to TRBJ1-6; no clear D. Germline V gene data show CDR1 as MNHEY and CDR2 as SVGAGI. This CDR3 comprises 14 residues. Deletions cut 0 bases from V and 9 bases from J, with 9 bases between. The CDR3 spells CASSYSPLISPLHF. Written as DNA, the CDR3 is TGTGCCAGCAGTTACTCCCCTCTAATTTCACCCCTCCACTTT.

The chain recombines TRBV5-6 with TRBJ2-5, with D hard to call. Germline V lookup: CDR1 SGHDT, CDR2 YYEEEE. The V end was cut by 1 base, the J end by 5 bases, with 6 bases between. CDR3 size: 12 residues. For the CDR3, the DNA is TGTGCCAGCAGCTTGTGGCTCGAGACCCAGTACTTC. Translating it yields CASSLWLETQYF.

This chain links TRBV6-5 with TRBJ2-1, with unresolved D. Germline-derived CDR1 and CDR2 are MNHEY and SVGAGI. Trimming pared 2 bases from V and 2 bases from J, leaving 7 bases between. The CDR3 extends over 14 amino acids. The CDR3 sequence is CASSYLRPYNEQFF. The DNA of the CDR3 is TGTGCCAGCAGTTACCTGAGGCCCTACAATGAGCAGTTCTTC.

This clone was counted between two and nine times. V is TRBV30 and J is TRBJ2-5, with D perhaps matching TRBD1 (6 bases). The germline V gene encodes CDR1 GTSNPN and CDR2 SVGIG (reference sequence). With 2 bases removed from V and 7 bases from J, the gap between germline ends came to 26 bases. The CDR3 has 17 amino acids. CDR3 sequence reads: CAWSLRGQSMGVATQYF. CDR3 sequence (DNA): TGTGCCTGGAGTCTACGAGGACAGTCGATGGGCGTGGCGACCCAGTACTTC.

The rearrangement uses TRBV7-9 and TRBJ2-7; TRBD1 matches 7 bases. V gave up 4 bases and J gave up 2 bases; unmatched junction bases: 5. The CDR3 loop spans 14 amino acids. Germline values: CDR1 SEHNR, CDR2 FQNEAQ (reference sequence). CDR3 region: CASSSWTGPYEQYF. The CDR3 DNA reads as TGTGCCAGCAGCTCTTGGACAGGCCCCTACGAGCAGTACTTC.

Only one count was recorded for this clone. This chain links TRBV10-3 with TRBJ2-7; 9 bases fit TRBD1. The ends lost 6 bases at V and 3 bases at J; junction bases unmatched: 12. Germline V gene lookup returns CDR1 ENHRY and CDR2 SYGVKD. The CDR3 consists of 16 residues. The CDR3 coding sequence is TGTGCCATCAGGAAGGGCACGGGACAGGGTTTCTACGAGCAGTACTTC. Amino acid sequence: CAIRKGTGQGFYEQYF.

The V and J genes are TRBV6-5 and TRBJ1-2; no clear D. Trimming took off 2 bases at V and 8 bases at J, with 18 bases between the two ends. This CDR3 contains 15 residues. CDR1 MNHEY and CDR2 SVGAGI come from the germline V gene. CDR3 in amino acids: CASSYLGSSAGGYTF. In nucleotides, the CDR3 is TGTGCCAGCAGTTACCTGGGATCTTCGGCGGGGGGCTACACCTTC.

The genes are TRBV4-2 and TRBJ1-4; 7 bases fit TRBD1. Germline V lookup: CDR1 LGHNA, CDR2 YNFKEQ. The V gene end was trimmed by 4 bases and the J gene end by 8 bases; junction bases not matched to a gene: 10. The CDR3 sequence is 15 residues long. CDR3 protein: CASSRPQGRGEKLFF. The CDR3 DNA sequence: TGTGCCAGCAGCCGACCACAGGGGAGAGGCGAAAAACTGTTTTTT.

The chain employs TRBV14 and TRBJ2-1; TRBD2 aligns across 12 bases. V was clipped by 0 bases and J by 7 bases; unmatched bases: 4. CDR3 length: 16 residues. Germline V gives CDR1 SGHDN, CDR2 FVKESK. The CDR3 nucleotides are TGTGCCAGCAGCCAAGAGACTAGCGGGAGAAGAAATGAGCAGTTCTTC. Translating it yields CASSQETSGRRNEQFF.

The J gene is TRBJ2-1, the V gene TRBV6-1, with a weak D call TRBD1 (5 bases). V was trimmed by 6 bases and J by 1 base, leaving 10 bases between them. This CDR3 has 14 amino acids. The germline CDR1 and CDR2 sequences are MNHNS and SASEGT. The CDR3 reads CASRVRASYNEQFF. In DNA, the CDR3 is TGTGCCAGCAGGGTCAGGGCTTCCTACAATGAGCAGTTCTTC.